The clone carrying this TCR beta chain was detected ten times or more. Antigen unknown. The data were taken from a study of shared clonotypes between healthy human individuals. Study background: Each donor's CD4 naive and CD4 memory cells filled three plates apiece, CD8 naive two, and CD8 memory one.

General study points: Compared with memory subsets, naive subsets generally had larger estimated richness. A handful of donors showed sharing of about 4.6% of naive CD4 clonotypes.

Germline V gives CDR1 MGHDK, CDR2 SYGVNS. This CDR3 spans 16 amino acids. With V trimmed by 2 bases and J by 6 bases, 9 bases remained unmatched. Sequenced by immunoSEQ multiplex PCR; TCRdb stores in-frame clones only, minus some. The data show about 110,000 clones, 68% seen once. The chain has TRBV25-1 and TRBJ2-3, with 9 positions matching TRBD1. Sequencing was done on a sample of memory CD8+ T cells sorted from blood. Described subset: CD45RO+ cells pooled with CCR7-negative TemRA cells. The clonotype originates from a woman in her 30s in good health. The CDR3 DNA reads TGTGCCAGCAGTGAAATCCCGGGACAGGGAAGGGATACGCAGTATTTT. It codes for CASSEIPGQGRDTQYF.